This section outlines one TCR beta chain sequence together with its context. V lost 3 bases and J 3 bases, leaving 12 bases between the germline ends. The CDR3 covers 14 residues. Germline-derived CDR1 and CDR2 are SGHDT and YYEEEE. This sample is drawn from a study of cytomegalovirus exposure and HLA in healthy donors. As for the study in general: A later analysis reported the same platform for the roughly 110 validation repertoires and the 500 to 700 first-cohort repertoires.

Produced via immunoSEQ multiplex PCR; TCRdb's table is partial and in-frame only. The top ten clones hold 5.5% to 6.5% of a sample with hundreds of thousands of clones, roughly 80% of them seen once. Sequencing was done on a sample of PBMCs. The V and J genes are TRBV5-6 and TRBJ1-1; a weak D match, TRBD1 (6 bases). The sequence was collected from a woman aged 18-35 years in good health and CMV-seronegative. The CDR3 protein is CASSYRGGDTEAFF. Written as DNA, the CDR3 is TGTGCCAGCAGCTACCGGGGGGGCGACACTGAAGCTTTCTTT.